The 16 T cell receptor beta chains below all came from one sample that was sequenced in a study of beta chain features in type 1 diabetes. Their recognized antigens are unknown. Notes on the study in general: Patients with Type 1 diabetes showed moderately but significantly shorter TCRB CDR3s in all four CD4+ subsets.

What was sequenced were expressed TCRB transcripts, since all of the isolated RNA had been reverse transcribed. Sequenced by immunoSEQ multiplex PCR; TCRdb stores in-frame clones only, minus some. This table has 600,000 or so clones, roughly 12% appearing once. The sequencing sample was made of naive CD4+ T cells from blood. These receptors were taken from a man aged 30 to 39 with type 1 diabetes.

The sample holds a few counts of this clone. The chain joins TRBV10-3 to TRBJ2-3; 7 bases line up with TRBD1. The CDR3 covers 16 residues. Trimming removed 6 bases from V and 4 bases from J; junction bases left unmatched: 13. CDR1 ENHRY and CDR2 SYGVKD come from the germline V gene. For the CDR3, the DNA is TGTGCCATCAGGGTAGGATTCGACAGGGCCGCAGATACGCAGTATTTT. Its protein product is CAIRVGFDRAADTQYF.

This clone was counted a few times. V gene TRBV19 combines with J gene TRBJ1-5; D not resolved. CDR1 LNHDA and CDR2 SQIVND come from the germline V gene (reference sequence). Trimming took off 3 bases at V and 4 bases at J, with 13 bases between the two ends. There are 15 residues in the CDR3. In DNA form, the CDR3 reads TGTGCCAGTAGTATGCTGGAGGGAATAAATCAGCCCCAGCATTTT. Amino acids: CASSMLEGINQPQHF. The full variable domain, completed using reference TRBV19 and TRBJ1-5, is DGGITQSPKYLFRKEGQNVTLSCEQNLNHDAMYWYRQDPGQGLRLIYYSQIVNDFQKGDIAEGYSVSREKKESFPLTVTSAQKNPTAFYLCASSMLEGINQPQHFGDGTRLSIL.

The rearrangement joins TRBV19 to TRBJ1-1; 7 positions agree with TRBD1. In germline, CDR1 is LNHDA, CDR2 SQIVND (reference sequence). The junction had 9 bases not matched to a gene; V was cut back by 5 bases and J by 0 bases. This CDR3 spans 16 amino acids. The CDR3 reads CASSANRGLMNTEAFF. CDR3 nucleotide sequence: TGTGCCAGTAGTGCAAACAGGGGTCTCATGAACACTGAAGCTTTCTTT.

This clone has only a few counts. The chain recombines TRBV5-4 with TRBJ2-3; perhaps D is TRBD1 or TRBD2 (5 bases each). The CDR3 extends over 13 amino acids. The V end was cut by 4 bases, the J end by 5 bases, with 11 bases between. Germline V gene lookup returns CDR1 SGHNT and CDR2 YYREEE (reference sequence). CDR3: CASSGRDQDTQYF. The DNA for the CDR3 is TGTGCCAGCAGCGGTCGGGACCAAGATACGCAGTATTTT.

The DNA for the CDR3 is TGTGCCAGCAGCGGTAGGACAGGGACCTACGAGCAGTACTTC. It translates to CASSGRTGTYEQYF. The rearrangement uses TRBV7-2 and TRBJ2-7; TRBD1 aligns across 8 bases. Germline V lookup: CDR1 SGHTA, CDR2 FQGNSA. V was clipped by 5 bases and J by 2 bases; unmatched bases: 5. This CDR3 is built from 14 residues.

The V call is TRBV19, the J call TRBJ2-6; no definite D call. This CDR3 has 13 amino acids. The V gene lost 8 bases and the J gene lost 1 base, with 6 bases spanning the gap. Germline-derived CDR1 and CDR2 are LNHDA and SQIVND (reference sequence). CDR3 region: CASRSSGANVLTF. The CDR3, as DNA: TGTGCCAGTCGAAGTTCTGGGGCCAACGTCCTGACTTTC.

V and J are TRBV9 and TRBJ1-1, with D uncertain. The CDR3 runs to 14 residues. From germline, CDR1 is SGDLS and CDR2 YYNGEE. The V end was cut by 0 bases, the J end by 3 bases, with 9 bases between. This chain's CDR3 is CASSVEGRHTEAFF. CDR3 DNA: TGTGCCAGCAGCGTAGAAGGGAGGCACACTGAAGCTTTCTTT. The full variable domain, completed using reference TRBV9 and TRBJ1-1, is DSGVTQTPKHLITATGQRVTLRCSPRSGDLSVYWYQQSLDQGLQFLIQYYNGEERAKGNILERFSAQQFPDLHSELNLSSLELGDSALYFCASSVEGRHTEAFFGQGTRLTVV.

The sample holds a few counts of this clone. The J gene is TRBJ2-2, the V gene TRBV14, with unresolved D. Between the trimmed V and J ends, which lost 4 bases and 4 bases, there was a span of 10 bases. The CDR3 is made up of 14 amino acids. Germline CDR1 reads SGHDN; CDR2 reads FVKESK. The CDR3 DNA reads TGTGCCAGCAGCCGTTTCGATCTCACCGGGGAGCTGTTTTTT. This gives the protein CASSRFDLTGELFF.

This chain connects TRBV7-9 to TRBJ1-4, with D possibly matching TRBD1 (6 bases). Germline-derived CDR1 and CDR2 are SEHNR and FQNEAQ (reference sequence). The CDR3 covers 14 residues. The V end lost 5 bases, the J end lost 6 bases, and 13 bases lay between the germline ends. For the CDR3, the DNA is TGTGCCAGCAGCCCGGGGGCTGTTGATGAAAAACTGTTTTTT. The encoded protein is CASSPGAVDEKLFF. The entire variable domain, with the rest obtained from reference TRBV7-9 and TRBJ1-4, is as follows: DTGVSQNPRHKITKRGQNVTFRCDPISEHNRLYWYRQTLGQGPEFLTYFQNEAQLEKSRLLSDRFSAERPKGSFSTLEIQRTEQGDSAMYLCASSPGAVDEKLFFGSGTQLSVL.

The CDR3 region has the DNA TGTGCCAGCAGCTACACCGGGACAGGGGATCCCTACGAGCAGTACTTC. Translation: CASSYTGTGDPYEQYF. The gene calls are TRBV6-5 and TRBJ2-7; TRBD1 aligns across 10 bases. Germline V gene sequence: CDR1 MNHEY, CDR2 SVGAGI. The V segment lost 6 bases and the J segment 2 bases; nucleotides outside the gene matches: 10. This CDR3 has 16 amino acids.

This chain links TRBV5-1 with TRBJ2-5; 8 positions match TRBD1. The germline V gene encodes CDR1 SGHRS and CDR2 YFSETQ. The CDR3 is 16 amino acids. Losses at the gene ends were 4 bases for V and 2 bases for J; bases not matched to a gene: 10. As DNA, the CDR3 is TGCGCCAGCAGCAACGGACAGGGCCTCACTCAAGAGACCCAGTACTTC. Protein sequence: CASSNGQGLTQETQYF.

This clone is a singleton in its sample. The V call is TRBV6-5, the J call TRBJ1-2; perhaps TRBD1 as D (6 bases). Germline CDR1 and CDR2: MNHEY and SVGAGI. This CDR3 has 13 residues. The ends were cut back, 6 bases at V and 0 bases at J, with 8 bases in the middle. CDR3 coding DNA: TGTGCCAGCAGAAAGGGGGCTAACTATGGCTACACCTTC. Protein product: CASRKGANYGYTF.

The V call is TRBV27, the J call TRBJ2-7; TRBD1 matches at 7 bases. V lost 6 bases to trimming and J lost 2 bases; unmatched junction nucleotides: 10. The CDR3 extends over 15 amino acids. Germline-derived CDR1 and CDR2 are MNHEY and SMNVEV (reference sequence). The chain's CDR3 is CASRKPGQTTYEQYF. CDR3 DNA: TGTGCCAGCAGGAAACCGGGACAGACGACCTACGAGCAGTACTTC.

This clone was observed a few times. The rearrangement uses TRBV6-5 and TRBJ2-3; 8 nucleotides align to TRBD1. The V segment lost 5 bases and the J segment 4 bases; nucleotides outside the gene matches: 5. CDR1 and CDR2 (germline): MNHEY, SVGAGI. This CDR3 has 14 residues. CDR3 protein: CASSLGQGPDTQYF. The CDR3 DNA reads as TGTGCCAGCAGTCTAGGACAGGGCCCAGATACGCAGTATTTT.

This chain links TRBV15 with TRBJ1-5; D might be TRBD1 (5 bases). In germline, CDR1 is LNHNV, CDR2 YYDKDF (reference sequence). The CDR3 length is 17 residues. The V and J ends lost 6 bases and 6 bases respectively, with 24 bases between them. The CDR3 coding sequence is TGTGCCACCAGGCCTGAGGGCGGGACCCGCCGTGGTCAGCCCCAGCATTTT. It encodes CATRPEGGTRRGQPQHF.

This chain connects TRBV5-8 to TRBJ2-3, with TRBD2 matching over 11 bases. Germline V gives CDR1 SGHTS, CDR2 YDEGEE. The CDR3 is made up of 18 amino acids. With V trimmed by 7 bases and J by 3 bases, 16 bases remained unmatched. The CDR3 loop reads CASPVGLAGGQRTDTQYF. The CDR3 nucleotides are TGTGCCAGCCCCGTTGGGCTAGCGGGGGGCCAGAGGACAGATACGCAGTATTTT. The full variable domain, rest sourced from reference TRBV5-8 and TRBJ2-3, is EAGVTQSPTHLIKTRGQQATLRCSPISGHTSVYWYQQALGLGLQFLLWYDEGEERNRGNFPPRFSGRQFPNYSSELNVNALELEDSALYLCASPVGLAGGQRTDTQYFGPGTRLTVL.